This TCR beta chain derives from a study of early T cells in non-severe SARS-CoV-2 infection. TCRdb ran MiXCR on the 5' RACE reads and lists one entry per CDR3 protein. This table holds about 55,000 distinct CDR3 sequences, 15% found once. V lost 6 bases and J 4 bases, leaving 8 bases between the germline ends. CDR3 length equals 12 residues. The origin of this receptor is an adult who was a healthcare worker with PCR-confirmed SARS-CoV-2 infection or an uninfected control (not recorded which). This sample comprised whole blood, obtained at baseline. The rearrangement links TRBV12-3 or TRBV12-4 to TRBJ2-3; no reliable D call. The CDR3 nucleotides are TGTGCCAGCAGCTTCTCCTCAGATACGCAGTATTTT. Encoded protein: CASSFSSDTQYF.